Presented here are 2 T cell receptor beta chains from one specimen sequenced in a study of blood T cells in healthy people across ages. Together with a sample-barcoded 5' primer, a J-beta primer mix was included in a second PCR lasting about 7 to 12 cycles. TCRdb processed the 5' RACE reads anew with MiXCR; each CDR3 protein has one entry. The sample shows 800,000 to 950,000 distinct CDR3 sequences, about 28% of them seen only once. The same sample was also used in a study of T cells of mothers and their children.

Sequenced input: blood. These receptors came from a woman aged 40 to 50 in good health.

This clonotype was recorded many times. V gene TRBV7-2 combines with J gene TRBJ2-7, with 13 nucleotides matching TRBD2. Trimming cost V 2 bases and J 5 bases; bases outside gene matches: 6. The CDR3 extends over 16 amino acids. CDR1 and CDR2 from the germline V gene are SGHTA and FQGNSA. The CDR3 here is CASSLTSGGVRHEQYF. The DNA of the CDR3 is TGTGCCAGCAGCTTAACTAGCGGGGGGGTAAGGCACGAGCAGTACTTC.

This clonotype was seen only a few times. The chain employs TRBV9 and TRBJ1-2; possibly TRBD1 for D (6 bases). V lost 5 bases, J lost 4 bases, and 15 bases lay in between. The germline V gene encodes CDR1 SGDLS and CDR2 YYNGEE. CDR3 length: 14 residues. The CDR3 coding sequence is TGTGCCAGCAGTTCTCAGACAGGACTCTATGGCTACACCTTC. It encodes CASSSQTGLYGYTF.